The 20 T cell receptor beta chains in this list originate from one sample, sequenced in a study of cytomegalovirus exposure and HLA in healthy donors. Primers: 60 Vbeta forward and 13 Jbeta reverse. Generated by immunoSEQ multiplex PCR, the TCRdb table keeps only in-frame clones and is missing some. The data contain about 140,000 clones, 76% of them singletons. The sequenced sample was PBMCs. The receptors shown here come from a male donor in good health and CMV-seronegative.

The chain is built from TRBV7-9 and TRBJ1-2; 7 bases are shared with TRBD1. Germline CDR1 SEHNR, CDR2 FQNEAQ (reference sequence). J gave up 4 bases and V 5 bases, and 7 bases lay outside the gene matches. This CDR3 is 14 amino acids long. The CDR3 sequence: CASSPTGDPYGYTF. Written as DNA, the CDR3 is TGTGCCAGCAGCCCCACAGGGGACCCCTATGGCTACACCTTC. The full variable domain, rest sourced from reference TRBV7-9 and TRBJ1-2, is DTGVSQNPRHKITKRGQNVTFRCDPISEHNRLYWYRQTLGQGPEFLTYFQNEAQLEKSRLLSDRFSAERPKGSFSTLEIQRTEQGDSAMYLCASSPTGDPYGYTFGSGTRLTVV.

The DNA of the CDR3 is TGTGCCAGCAGCTTAGAACAGGTCCAGTACTTC. Protein: CASSLEQVQYF. The chain carries TRBV11-2 and TRBJ2-5; D might be TRBD1 (5 bases). V gave up 0 bases and J gave up 10 bases, with 6 bases separating them. Germline V gene lookup returns CDR1 SGHAT and CDR2 FQNNGV. This CDR3 has 11 residues.

This rearrangement joins TRBV6-1 to TRBJ1-2, with 9 bases aligning to TRBD1. This CDR3 region has 13 residues. The germline V gene has CDR1 MNHNS and CDR2 SASEGT. V shed 5 bases and J 6 bases; nucleotides not matched to a gene: 4. This CDR3 is CASSRDRVHGYTF. CDR3 DNA: TGTGCCAGCAGTAGGGACAGGGTCCATGGCTACACCTTC.

CDR3 protein: CASTPGGTNQPQHF. The CDR3 DNA follows: TGTGCCAGCACCCCCGGGGGGACCAATCAGCCCCAGCATTTT. The chain couples TRBV7-2 to TRBJ1-5, with a weak D call TRBD1 (5 bases). CDR1 is SGHTA, CDR2 FQGNSA, per germline. Between the trimmed V and J ends, which lost 7 bases and 3 bases, there was a span of 13 bases. The CDR3 contains 14 residues.

V usage is TRBV11-2 and J usage is TRBJ1-3; D might be TRBD1 (5 bases). V lost 2 bases and J lost 0, with 17 bases in between. Germline CDR1 reads SGHAT; CDR2 reads FQNNGV. There are 18 residues in the CDR3. This CDR3 reads CASSLRSGPDISGNTIYF. The DNA for the CDR3 is TGTGCCAGCAGCTTACGTTCCGGGCCGGACATCTCTGGAAACACCATATATTTT.

V and J are TRBV11-2 and TRBJ2-7, with D maybe TRBD2 (6 bases). The ends were cut back, 8 bases at V and 3 bases at J, with 14 bases in the middle. In germline, CDR1 is SGHAT, CDR2 FQNNGV. CDR3 length: 13 residues. CDR3 bases: TGTGCCAGCGCGAAGGGACTTCTCTACGAGCAGTACTTC. Translating gives CASAKGLLYEQYF.

The chain carries TRBV28 and TRBJ1-3, with TRBD1 as a possible D gene (6 bases). There are 14 residues in the CDR3. V lost 5 bases to trimming and J lost 4 bases, with 12 bases between them. Germline values: CDR1 MDHEN, CDR2 SYDVKM. The CDR3 protein is CASSRGGSGNTIYF. The CDR3 DNA reads TGTGCCAGCAGTAGGGGGGGGTCGGGAAACACCATATATTTT.

The rearrangement uses TRBV18 and TRBJ2-7; 8 nucleotides line up with TRBD1. Trimming took 2 bases from V and 5 from J; bases not matched to a gene: 5. CDR3 size: 14 residues. The germline gives CDR1 KGHSH, CDR2 LQKENI. CDR3 coding DNA: TGTGCCAGCTCACCAAGTGGACAGGGACACGAGCAGTACTTC. Amino acid sequence: CASSPSGQGHEQYF. The full variable domain, completed using reference TRBV18 and TRBJ2-7, is NAGVMQNPRHLVRRRGQEARLRCSPMKGHSHVYWYRQLPEEGLKFMVYLQKENIIDESGMPKERFSAEFPKEGPSILRIQQVVRGDSAAYFCASSPSGQGHEQYFGPGTRLTVT.

This clone showed up just a few times. The chain couples TRBV6-5 to TRBJ1-2; D may be TRBD1 (5 bases). CDR1 is MNHEY and CDR2 is SVGAGI in the germline V gene. This CDR3 comprises 12 residues. V lost 11 bases, J lost 2 bases, and 12 bases lay in between. CDR3 nucleotides: TGTGCCTCCCAGACAGAGAACTATGGCTACACCTTC. Residues: CASQTENYGYTF.

Here the CDR3 reads CASSVRQGISGANVLTF. The CDR3 nucleotides read TGTGCCAGCAGTGTACGACAGGGGATCTCTGGGGCCAACGTCCTGACTTTC. The V call is TRBV28, the J call TRBJ2-6; 8 bases agree with TRBD1. CDR3 length equals 17 residues. Per the germline V gene, CDR1 is MDHEN and CDR2 is SYDVKM. V gave up 5 bases and J gave up 0 bases; unmatched junction bases: 6.

The chain joins TRBV4-2 to TRBJ2-3; TRBD2 matches 8 bases. The CDR3 contains 16 residues. CDR1 is LGHNA and CDR2 is YNFKEQ in the germline V gene. V lost 0 bases and J lost 4; bases outside the gene matches: 6. The DNA of the CDR3 is TGTGCCAGCAGCCAAGAAGCGGGGGCGGGATCAGATACGCAGTATTTT. Its translation is CASSQEAGAGSDTQYF.

This clone was seen a few times. The rearrangement links TRBV4-3 to TRBJ1-2, with unresolved D. Germline CDR1 and CDR2: LGHNA and YSLEER. V shed 0 bases and J shed 8 bases, with 10 bases lying between them. There are 13 residues in the CDR3. In DNA, the CDR3 is TGCGCCAGCAGCCAAGACAACAGAGGGGGCTACACCTTC. Translated, it gives CASSQDNRGGYTF.

The chain uses TRBV11-2 and TRBJ1-1; D is possibly TRBD1 (6 bases). V lost 8 bases, J lost 9 bases, and 22 bases lay in between. Germline-derived CDR1 and CDR2 are SGHAT and FQNNGV. The CDR3 contains 14 residues. The CDR3 is CASATGIGVRQAFF. CDR3 nucleotides: TGTGCCAGCGCCACAGGGATAGGGGTGAGGCAAGCTTTCTTT. Full variable domain (remainder filled in from reference TRBV11-2 and TRBJ1-1): EAGVAQSPRYKIIEKRQSVAFWCNPISGHATLYWYQQILGQGPKLLIQFQNNGVVDDSQLPKDRFSAERLKGVDSTLKIQPAKLEDSAVYLCASATGIGVRQAFFGQGTRLTVV.

This clone was seen a handful of times. In nucleotides, the CDR3 is TGTGCCAGCAGTGACACCGACAGGGGCACTGAAGCTTTCTTT. It yields the protein CASSDTDRGTEAFF. The rearrangement joins TRBV6-4 to TRBJ1-1, with 8 nucleotides matching TRBD1. The junction had 3 bases not matched to a gene; V was cut back by 2 bases and J by 4 bases. Germline V lookup: CDR1 MRHNA, CDR2 SNTAGT. The CDR3 is 14 amino acids.

This clone came up once. The chain links TRBV11-2 to TRBJ1-1, with D unclear. The CDR3 extends over 14 amino acids. Trimming stripped 0 bases from V and 8 bases from J, with 13 bases between. Germline V gene lookup returns CDR1 SGHAT and CDR2 FQNNGV. This CDR3 is CASSLDLPPREAFF. The CDR3 nucleotides are TGTGCCAGCAGCTTAGATCTTCCGCCACGGGAAGCTTTCTTT.

J is TRBJ2-5 and V is TRBV15; TRBD2 matches 15 bases. The CDR3 has 15 amino acids. The trim removed 8 bases at V and 2 bases at J, leaving 3 bases unmatched. Germline CDR1 reads LNHNV; CDR2 reads YYDKDF (reference sequence). CDR3 sequence (DNA): TGTGCCACCGGGACTAGCGGGGGGCGTCAAGAGACCCAGTACTTC. Its translation: CATGTSGGRQETQYF.

The rearrangement uses TRBV28 and TRBJ1-5; D is possibly TRBD1 (6 bases). Trimming took 6 bases from V and 5 from J, leaving 11 bases between them. Germline CDR1 MDHEN, CDR2 SYDVKM. The CDR3 runs to 13 residues. The CDR3 coding sequence is TGTGCCAGCAGGGCGGGGGGCGATCAGCCCCAGCATTTT. Protein product: CASRAGGDQPQHF.

The chain combines TRBV28 with TRBJ2-1, with D tentatively TRBD2 (7 bases). Germline CDR1 MDHEN, CDR2 SYDVKM. This CDR3 region has 15 residues. The germline V and J ends were trimmed by 6 bases and 7 bases, with 19 bases remaining between them. CDR3 coding DNA: TGTGCCAGCAGCTCACCGGGGGGCAGGGTGAATGAGCAGTTCTTC. This translates into CASSSPGGRVNEQFF.

This clone has only one observation. J is TRBJ2-1 and V is TRBV27, with D hard to call. CDR1 is MNHEY, CDR2 SMNVEV, per germline (reference sequence). Trimming cost V 3 bases and J 0 bases, with 15 bases left between them. The CDR3 sequence is 17 residues long. Here the CDR3 reads CASSLRATESSYNEQFF. In DNA, the CDR3 is TGTGCCAGCAGTTTGAGAGCGACGGAAAGCTCCTACAATGAGCAGTTCTTC.

The rearrangement links TRBV7-9 to TRBJ2-3; unclear D gene. CDR3 length equals 14 residues. Per the germline V gene, CDR1 is SEHNR and CDR2 is FQNEAQ (reference sequence). Trimming cost V 3 bases and J 6 bases, with 13 bases left between them. The CDR3 loop is CASSFTGFGDTQYF. The CDR3 bases are TGTGCCAGCAGCTTCACCGGATTCGGGGATACGCAGTATTTT.